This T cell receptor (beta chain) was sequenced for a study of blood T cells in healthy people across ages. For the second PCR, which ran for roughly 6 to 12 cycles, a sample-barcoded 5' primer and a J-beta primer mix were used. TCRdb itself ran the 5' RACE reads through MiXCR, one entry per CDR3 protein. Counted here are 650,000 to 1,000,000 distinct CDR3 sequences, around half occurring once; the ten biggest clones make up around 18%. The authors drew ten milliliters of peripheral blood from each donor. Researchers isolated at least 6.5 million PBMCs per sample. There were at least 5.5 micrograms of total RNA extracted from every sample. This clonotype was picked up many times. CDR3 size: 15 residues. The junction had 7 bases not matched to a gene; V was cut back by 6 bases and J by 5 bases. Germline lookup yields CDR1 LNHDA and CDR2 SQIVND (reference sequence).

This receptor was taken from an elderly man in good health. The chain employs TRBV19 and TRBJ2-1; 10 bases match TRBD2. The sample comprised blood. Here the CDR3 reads CASRELAGLNNEQFF. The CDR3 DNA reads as TGTGCCAGTAGGGAACTAGCGGGACTTAACAATGAGCAGTTCTTC. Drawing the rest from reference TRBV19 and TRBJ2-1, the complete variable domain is DGGITQSPKYLFRKEGQNVTLSCEQNLNHDAMYWYRQDPGQGLRLIYYSQIVNDFQKGDIAEGYSVSREKKESFPLTVTSAQKNPTAFYLCASRELAGLNNEQFFGPGTRLTVL.